This T cell receptor beta chain was sequenced in a study of cytomegalovirus exposure and HLA in healthy donors. To note about this clone: What it recognizes is unknown.

The PCR was carried out with 60 Vbeta primers and 13 Jbeta primers. TCRdb's copy holds only in-frame clones and misses some; the assay was immunoSEQ multiplex PCR. The table records 120,000 or so clones, roughly 80% of them present only once. Findings and caveats of the study: Apart from CMV serostatus, no immune exposure information was available. A prior analysis recorded that most TCR beta V segments were productive about 90% or about 30% of the time.

V shed 0 bases and J 7 bases; nucleotides not matched to a gene: 1. The CDR3 covers 14 residues. The germline V gene encodes CDR1 SGDLS and CDR2 YYNGEE. The V call is TRBV9, the J call TRBJ2-1; 10 bases line up with TRBD1. Sample: PBMCs. The clonotype was recovered from a middle-aged man in good health and CMV-seropositive. The CDR3 spells CASSVEDRGNEQFF. The CDR3 nucleotides read TGTGCCAGCAGCGTAGAGGACAGGGGGAATGAGCAGTTCTTC.